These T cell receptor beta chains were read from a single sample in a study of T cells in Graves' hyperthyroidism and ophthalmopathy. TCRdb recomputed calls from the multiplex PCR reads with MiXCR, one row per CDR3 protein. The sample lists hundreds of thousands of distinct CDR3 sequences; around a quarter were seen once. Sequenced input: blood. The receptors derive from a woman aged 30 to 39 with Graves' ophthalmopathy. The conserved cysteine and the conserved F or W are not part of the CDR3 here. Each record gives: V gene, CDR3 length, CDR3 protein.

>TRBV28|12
ASRDRGLGYEQY
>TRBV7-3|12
ASSPHGQTYEQY
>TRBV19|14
ASSIAGIMANQPQH
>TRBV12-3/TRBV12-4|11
ASRLSVAYGYT
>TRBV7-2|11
ASSLAPASEQY
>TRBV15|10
ATSGANYGYT
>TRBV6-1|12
ASATDRASYGYT
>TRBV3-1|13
ASSPLPNPYYGYT
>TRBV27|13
ASSFFSVRPYEQY
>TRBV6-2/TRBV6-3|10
ASKQHNQPQH
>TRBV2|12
ASSETRSGETQY
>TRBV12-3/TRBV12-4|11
ASTIDRGHGYT
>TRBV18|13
ASSLQGATNQPQH
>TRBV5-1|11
ASTDRGLLEQY
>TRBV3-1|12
ASSHPRLSFGYT
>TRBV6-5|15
ASSYSHGTFSSYEQY
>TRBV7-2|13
ASSLGPSASYEQY
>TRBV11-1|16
ASSPRQGAPVAGNTIY
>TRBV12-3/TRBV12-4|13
ASNPTSGGSETQY
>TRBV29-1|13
SVPSGGTNTGELF
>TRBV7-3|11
ASSLNKGSGYT
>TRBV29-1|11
SAKGRVNTEAF
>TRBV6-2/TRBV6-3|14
ASSYSPPAGLYEQY
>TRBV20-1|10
SARGLPIEAF
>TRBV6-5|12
ASSYDAVNTEAF
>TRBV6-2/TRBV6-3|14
ASSFDRDPMNTEAF
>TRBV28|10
ASSWDGYEQY
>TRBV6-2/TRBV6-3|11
ASRQGRVETQY
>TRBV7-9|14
ASSLRTGQWNTEAF
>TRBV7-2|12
ASSLLGQATEAF
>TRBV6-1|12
ASTLPGYQETQY
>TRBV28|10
ASSPSPFEQY
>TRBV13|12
ASSLEGRVETQY
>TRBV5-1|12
ASSLNGEPYEQY
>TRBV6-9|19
ASSIYVVTHIPGQGDYEQY
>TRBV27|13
ASSLSRHISTEAF
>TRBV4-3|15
ASSQDSVLTGGYGYT
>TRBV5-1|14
ASSSNLGTPNYGYT
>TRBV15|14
ATRKTGESGANVLT
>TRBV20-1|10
SARVGFEGYT
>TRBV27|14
ASSAALGPAGNGYT
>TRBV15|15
ATSRSGANRGNHEQY
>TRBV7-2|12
ASSFSGQDYEQY
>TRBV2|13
ASSDLAGYNYGYT
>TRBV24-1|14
ATSDRGQGVTGELF
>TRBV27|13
ASPSSKIAKNIQY
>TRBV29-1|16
SVDTTTAEVVLGYGYT
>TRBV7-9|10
ASSLVLAEEY
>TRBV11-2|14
ASSPRRVLLTGELF
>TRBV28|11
ASRNRPSYEQY
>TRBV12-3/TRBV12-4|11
ASSKGQGVGYT
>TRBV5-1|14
ASSRGTSGRASEQY
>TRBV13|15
ASSFGGAGLSQETQY
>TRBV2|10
ASRPTGGEQY